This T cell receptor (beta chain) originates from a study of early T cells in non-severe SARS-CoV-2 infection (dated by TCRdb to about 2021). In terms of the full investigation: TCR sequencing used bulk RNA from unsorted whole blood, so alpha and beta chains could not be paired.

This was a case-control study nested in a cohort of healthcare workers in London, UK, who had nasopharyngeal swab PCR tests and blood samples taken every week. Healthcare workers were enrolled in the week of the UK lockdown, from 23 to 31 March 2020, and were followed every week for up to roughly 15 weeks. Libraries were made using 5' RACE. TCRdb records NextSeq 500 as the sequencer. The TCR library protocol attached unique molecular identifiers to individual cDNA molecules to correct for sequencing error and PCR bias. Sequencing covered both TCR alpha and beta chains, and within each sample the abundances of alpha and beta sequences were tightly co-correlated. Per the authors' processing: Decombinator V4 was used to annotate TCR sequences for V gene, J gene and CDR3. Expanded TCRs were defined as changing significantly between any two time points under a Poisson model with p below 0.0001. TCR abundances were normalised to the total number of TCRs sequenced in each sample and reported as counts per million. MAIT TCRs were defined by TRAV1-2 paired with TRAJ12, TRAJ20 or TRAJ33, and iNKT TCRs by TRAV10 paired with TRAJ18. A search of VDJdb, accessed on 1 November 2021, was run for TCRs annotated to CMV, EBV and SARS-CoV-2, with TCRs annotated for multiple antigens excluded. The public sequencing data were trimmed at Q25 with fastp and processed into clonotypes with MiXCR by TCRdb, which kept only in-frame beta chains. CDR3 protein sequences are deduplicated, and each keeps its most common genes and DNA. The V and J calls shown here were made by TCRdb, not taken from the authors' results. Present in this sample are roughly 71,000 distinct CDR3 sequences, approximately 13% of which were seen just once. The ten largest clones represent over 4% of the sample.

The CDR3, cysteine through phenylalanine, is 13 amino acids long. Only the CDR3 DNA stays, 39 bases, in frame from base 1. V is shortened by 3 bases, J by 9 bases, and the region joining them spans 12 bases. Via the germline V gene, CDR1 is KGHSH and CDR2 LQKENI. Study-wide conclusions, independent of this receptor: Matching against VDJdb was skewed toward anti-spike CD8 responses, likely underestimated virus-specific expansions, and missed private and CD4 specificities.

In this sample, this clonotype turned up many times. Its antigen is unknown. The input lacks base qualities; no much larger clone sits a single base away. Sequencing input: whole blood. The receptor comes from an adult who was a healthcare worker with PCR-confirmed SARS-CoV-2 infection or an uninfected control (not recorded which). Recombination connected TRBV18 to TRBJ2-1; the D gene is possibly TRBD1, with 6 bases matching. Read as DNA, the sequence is TGTGCCAGCTCACCTTCACAGGGTGGTGAGCAGTTCTTC. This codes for CASSPSQGGEQFF.